This T cell receptor (beta chain) is drawn from a study of blood T cell repertoires in COVID-19. Across the whole study: Material from acute and convalescent COVID-19 was sourced from the United States, Italy and Spain.

The CDR3 is 13 amino acids. TCRdb's table, derived via immunoSEQ multiplex PCR, lists solely in-frame clones and lacks some. The sample holds roughly 160,000 clones, roughly 83% seen once. The rearrangement uses TRBV21-1 and TRBJ1-2. TRBV21-1 constitutes a pseudogene. The source is a woman aged 55-69 years who had recovered from COVID-19. Sequenced material: PBMCs or T cells enriched from blood (not recorded which). CDR3 region: CASSKPGGDGYTF. CDR3 in DNA: TGTGCCAGCAGCAAGCCAGGAGGAGATGGCTACACCTTC.